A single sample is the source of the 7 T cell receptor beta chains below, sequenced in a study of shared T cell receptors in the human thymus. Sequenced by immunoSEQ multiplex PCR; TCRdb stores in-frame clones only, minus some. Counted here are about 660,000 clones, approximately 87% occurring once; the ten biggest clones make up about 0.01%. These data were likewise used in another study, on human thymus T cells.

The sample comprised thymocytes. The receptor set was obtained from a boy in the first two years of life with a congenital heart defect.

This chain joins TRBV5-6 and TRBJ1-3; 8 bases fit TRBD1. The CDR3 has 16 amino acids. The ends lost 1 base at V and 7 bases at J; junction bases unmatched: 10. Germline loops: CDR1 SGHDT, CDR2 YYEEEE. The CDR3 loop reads CASSLFHGQGRNTIYF. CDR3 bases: TGTGCCAGCAGCTTGTTCCACGGACAGGGCCGGAACACCATATATTTT.

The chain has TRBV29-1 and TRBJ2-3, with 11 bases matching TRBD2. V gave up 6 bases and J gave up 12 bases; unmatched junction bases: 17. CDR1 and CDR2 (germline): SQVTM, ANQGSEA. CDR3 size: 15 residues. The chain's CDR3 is CSVGPGLAEGIIQYF. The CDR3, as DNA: TGCAGCGTGGGACCGGGACTAGCGGAGGGCATCATTCAGTATTTT.

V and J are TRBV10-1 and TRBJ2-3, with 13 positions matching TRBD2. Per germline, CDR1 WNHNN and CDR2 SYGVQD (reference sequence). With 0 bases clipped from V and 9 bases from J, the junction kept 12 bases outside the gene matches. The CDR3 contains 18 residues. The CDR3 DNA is TGCGCCAGCAGTGAGTCGAGGACTAGCGGGAGCCCCATGGGGACGCAGTATTTT. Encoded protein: CASSESRTSGSPMGTQYF.

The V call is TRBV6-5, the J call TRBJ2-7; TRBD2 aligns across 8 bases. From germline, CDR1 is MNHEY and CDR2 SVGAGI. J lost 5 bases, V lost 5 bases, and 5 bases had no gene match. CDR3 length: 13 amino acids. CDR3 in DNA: TGTGCCAGCAGTCCCCCGGGGGGGGACGAGCAGTACTTC. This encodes CASSPPGGDEQYF.

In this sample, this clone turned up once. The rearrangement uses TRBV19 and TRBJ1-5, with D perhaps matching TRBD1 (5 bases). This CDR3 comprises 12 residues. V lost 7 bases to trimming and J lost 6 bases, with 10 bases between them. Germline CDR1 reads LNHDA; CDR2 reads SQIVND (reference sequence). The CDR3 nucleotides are TGTGCCAGTAAAACAGGCATTCAGCCCCAGCATTTT. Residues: CASKTGIQPQHF.

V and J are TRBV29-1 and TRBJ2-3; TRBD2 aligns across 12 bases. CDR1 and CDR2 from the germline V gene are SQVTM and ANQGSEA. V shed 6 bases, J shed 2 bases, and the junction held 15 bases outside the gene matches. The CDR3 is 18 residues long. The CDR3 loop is CSVILAGGPFLYTDTQYF. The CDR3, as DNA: TGCAGCGTGATCCTAGCGGGAGGGCCGTTTTTATACACAGATACGCAGTATTTT.

The CDR3, as DNA: TGTGCCACCGGGACTAGCGGCACAGATACGCAGTATTTT. Protein sequence: CATGTSGTDTQYF. The J gene is TRBJ2-3, the V gene TRBV15; 10 nucleotides line up with TRBD2. J gave up 1 base and V 8 bases, and 0 bases lay outside the gene matches. Germline loops: CDR1 LNHNV, CDR2 YYDKDF (reference sequence). This CDR3 has 13 residues.